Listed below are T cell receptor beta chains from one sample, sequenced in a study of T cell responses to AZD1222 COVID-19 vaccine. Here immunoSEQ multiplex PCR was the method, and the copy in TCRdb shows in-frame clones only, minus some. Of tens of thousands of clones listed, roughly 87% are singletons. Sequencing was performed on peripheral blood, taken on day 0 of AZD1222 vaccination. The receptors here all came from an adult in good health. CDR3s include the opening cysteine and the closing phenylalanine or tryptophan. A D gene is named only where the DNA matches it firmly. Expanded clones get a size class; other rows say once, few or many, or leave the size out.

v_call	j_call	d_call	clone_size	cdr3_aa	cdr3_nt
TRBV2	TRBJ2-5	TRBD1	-	CASSKLQLGRGKQETQYF	TGTGCCAGCAGTAAGCTCCAACTCGGCAGGGGGAAACAAGAGACCCAGTACTTC
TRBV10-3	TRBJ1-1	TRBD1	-	CAISPGTGTNTEAFF	TGTGCCATCAGTCCCGGGACAGGAACGAACACTGAAGCTTTCTTT
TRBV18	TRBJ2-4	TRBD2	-	CASSPPLLAGGGRIQYF	TGTGCCAGCTCACCACCGTTGCTAGCGGGGGGTGGTCGCATTCAGTACTTC
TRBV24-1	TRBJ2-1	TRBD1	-	CATSDPAEPGGAYNEQFF	TGTGCCACCAGTGATCCTGCGGAGCCAGGGGGCGCCTACAATGAGCAGTTCTTC
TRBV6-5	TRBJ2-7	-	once	CASSLGLEQYF	TGTGCCAGTTCCCTCGGGCTTGAGCAGTACTTC
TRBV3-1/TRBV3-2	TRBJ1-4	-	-	CASSQARTVNEKLFF	TGTGCCAGCAGCCAAGCGCGGACAGTTAATGAAAAACTGTTTTTT
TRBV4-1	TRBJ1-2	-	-	CASSQDGQGVRGYTF	TGCGCCAGCAGCCAAGATGGCCAGGGAGTGCGTGGCTACACCTTC
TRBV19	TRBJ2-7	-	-	CASSPLLPGPKVAYEQYF	TGTGCCAGTAGCCCTCTATTGCCGGGACCCAAGGTCGCCTACGAGCAGTACTTC
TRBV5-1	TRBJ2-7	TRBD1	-	CASTRDRGSDEQYF	TGCGCCAGCACTCGGGACAGGGGCAGTGACGAGCAGTACTTC
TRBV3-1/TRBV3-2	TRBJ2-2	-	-	CASSQGLKTGELFF	TGTGCCAGCAGCCAAGGACTAAAAACCGGGGAGCTGTTTTTT
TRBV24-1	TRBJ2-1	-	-	CATSSDRLPYNEQFF	TGTGCCACCAGTTCAGACAGGCTACCTTACAATGAGCAGTTCTTC
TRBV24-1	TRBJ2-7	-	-	CATSVTGHEQYF	TGTGCCACCAGTGTAACAGGGCATGAGCAGTACTTC
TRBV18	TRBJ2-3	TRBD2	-	CASSTSGGSPTDTQYF	TGTGCCAGCTCAACTAGCGGGGGGTCCCCCACAGATACGCAGTATTTT
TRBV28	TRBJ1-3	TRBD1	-	CASIEGQAGNTIYF	TGTGCCAGCATCGAGGGACAGGCGGGAAACACCATATATTTT
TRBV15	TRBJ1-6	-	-	CATSRAKESPLHF	TGTGCCACCAGCAGAGCAAAGGAATCACCCCTCCACTTT
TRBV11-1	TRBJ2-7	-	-	CASSLARYEQYF	TGTGCCAGCAGCTTAGCCCGGTACGAGCAGTACTTC